This TCR beta chain was sequenced in a study of patients and donors after allogeneic stem cell transplantation. Germline V gene data show CDR1 as MNHNS and CDR2 as SASEGT. Trimming removed 6 bases from V and 4 bases from J; junction bases left unmatched: 12. This CDR3 is built from 16 residues. TCRdb recomputed calls from the RT-PCR reads with MiXCR, one row per CDR3 protein. The table records 9,000 to 10,000 distinct CDR3 sequences, 5.9% of them present only once. By proportion, this clonotype is medium-sized (0.01 to 0.1%). The sequence was obtained from a human donor who was either an allogeneic HSCT recipient or a stem cell or donor lymphocyte infusion donor (not recorded which). It is not recorded whose cells these are; they may come from a transplant donor. The source material was blood, either unsorted or a sorted T cell fraction (not recorded which). The chain uses TRBV6-1 and TRBJ1-5; TRBD1 aligns across 7 bases. CDR3 residues: CASSLMDRMGNQPQHF. The DNA for the CDR3 is TGTGCCAGCAGCCTAATGGACAGGATGGGAAATCAGCCCCAGCATTTT.